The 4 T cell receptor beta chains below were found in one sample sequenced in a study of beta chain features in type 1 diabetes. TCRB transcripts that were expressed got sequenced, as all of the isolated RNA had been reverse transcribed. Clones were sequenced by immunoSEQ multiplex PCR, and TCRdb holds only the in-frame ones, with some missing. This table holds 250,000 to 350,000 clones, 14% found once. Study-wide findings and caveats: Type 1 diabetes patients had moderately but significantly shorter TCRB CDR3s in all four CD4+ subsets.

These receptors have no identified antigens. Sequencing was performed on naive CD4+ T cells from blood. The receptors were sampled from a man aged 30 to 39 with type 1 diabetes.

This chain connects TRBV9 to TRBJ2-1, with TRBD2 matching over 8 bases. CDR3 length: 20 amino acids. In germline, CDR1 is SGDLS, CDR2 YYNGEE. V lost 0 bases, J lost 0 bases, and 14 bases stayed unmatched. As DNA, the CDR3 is TGTGCCAGCAGCGTAGAACTAGTGGGGGCGGGAGGAGTCTCCTACAATGAGCAGTTCTTC. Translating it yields CASSVELVGAGGVSYNEQFF.

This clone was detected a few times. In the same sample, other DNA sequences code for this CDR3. DNA of the CDR3: TGTGCCAGCTCGCGCCCTGGAGATACGCAGTATTTT. Translating gives CASSRPGDTQYF. The chain recombines TRBV18 with TRBJ2-3; D unclear. The CDR3 has 12 residues. Germline V gene data show CDR1 as KGHSH and CDR2 as LQKENI. V was trimmed by 6 bases and J by 5 bases, leaving 9 bases between them.

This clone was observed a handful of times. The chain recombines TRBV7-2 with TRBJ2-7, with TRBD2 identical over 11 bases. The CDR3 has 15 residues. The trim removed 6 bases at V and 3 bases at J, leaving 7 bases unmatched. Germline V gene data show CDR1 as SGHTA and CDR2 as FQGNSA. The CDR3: CASRPGTSGFYEQYF. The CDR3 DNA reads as TGTGCCAGCAGGCCCGGGACTAGCGGTTTCTACGAGCAGTACTTC.

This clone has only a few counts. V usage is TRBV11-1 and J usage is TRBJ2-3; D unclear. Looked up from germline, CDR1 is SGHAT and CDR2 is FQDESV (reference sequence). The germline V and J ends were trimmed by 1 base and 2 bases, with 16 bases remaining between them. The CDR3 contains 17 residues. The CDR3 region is CASSLGFSGSLTDTQYF. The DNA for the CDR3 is TGTGCCAGCAGCTTAGGCTTCTCCGGGTCCCTCACAGATACGCAGTATTTT.